The entry below gives a single T cell receptor beta chain sequence along with its context. As yet, its antigen is unknown. Generated by immunoSEQ multiplex PCR, the TCRdb table keeps only in-frame clones and is missing some. The sample consists of tens of thousands of clones, roughly 90% of them appearing once. The data belong to a study of OX40 agonist ivuxolimab in advanced cancers. In the study overall: With ivuxolimab, an agonistic anti-OX40 (CD134) antibody, patients were treated. Under the entry rules, prior anti-PD-1, anti-PD-L1 or anti-CTLA-4 therapy was allowed, and roughly 41% had some.

Study-wide results and limits: Among patients with partial responses at 0.1-3.0 mg/kg, clonal expansion was among the lowest.

This CDR3 spans 14 amino acids. V was trimmed by 4 bases and J by 8 bases, leaving 17 bases between them. From germline, CDR1 is MNHEY and CDR2 SMNVEV (reference sequence). The source is an adult with an advanced solid tumor such as melanoma, head and neck, liver or kidney cancer. V usage is TRBV27 and J usage is TRBJ1-2; D call uncertain. This material consisted of CD4+ or CD8+ T cells sorted from blood, taken in a trial of the OX40 agonist ivuxolimab. CDR3: CASSSPGPERGYTF. CDR3 DNA: TGTGCCAGCAGTTCCCCCGGCCCTGAGAGGGGCTACACCTTC.